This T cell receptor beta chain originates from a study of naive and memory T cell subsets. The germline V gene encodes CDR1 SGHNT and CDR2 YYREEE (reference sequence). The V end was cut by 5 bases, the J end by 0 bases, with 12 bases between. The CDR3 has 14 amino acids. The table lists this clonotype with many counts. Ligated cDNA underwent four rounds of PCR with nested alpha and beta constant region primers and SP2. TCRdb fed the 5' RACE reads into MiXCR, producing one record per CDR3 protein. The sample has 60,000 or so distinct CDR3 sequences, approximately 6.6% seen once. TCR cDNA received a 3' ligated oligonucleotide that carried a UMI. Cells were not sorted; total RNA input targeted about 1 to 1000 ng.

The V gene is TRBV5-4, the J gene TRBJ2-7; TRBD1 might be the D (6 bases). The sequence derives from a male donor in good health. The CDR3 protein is CASSETGSSYEQYF. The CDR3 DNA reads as TGTGCCAGCAGTGAGACAGGTTCCTCCTACGAGCAGTACTTC.